The rows below give T cell receptor beta chains drawn from one sample of a study of blood T cell repertoires in COVID-19. TCRdb's table, derived via immunoSEQ multiplex PCR, lists solely in-frame clones and lacks some. The sample consists of around 200,000 clones, roughly 90% of them appearing once. The sequenced material came from peripheral blood. The receptor set was obtained from a woman aged 50 to 60 with acute or convalescent COVID-19. CDR3s leave out the opening cysteine and the closing phenylalanine or tryptophan.

V	J	CDR3
TRBV18	TRBJ1-3	ASSPKQDPRHGDTIY
TRBV3-1/TRBV3-2	TRBJ2-1	ASSQGLAGGDNEQF
TRBV11-3	TRBJ1-1	ASSPGGRGTEAF
TRBV11-2	TRBJ2-2	ASSLDMGVHGELF
TRBV18	TRBJ1-5	ASSPAGLGQPQH
TRBV4-3	TRBJ2-7	ASSQETGRYEQY
TRBV19	TRBJ2-7	ASSIFRTEGVAYEQY
TRBV27	TRBJ2-7	ASSGGLAGGAYEQY
TRBV13	TRBJ1-4	ASSLQVNEKLF
TRBV9	TRBJ2-7	ASSVGGGSFVEQY
TRBV18	TRBJ1-6	ASSPPDRPLNSPLH
TRBV6-5	TRBJ2-3	ASRRDGSRPDTQY
TRBV12-3/TRBV12-4	TRBJ1-2	ASSPGRDYGYT
TRBV5-1	TRBJ2-2	ASSTGSTNTGELF
TRBV19	TRBJ2-1	ASSIEASSGPENEQF
TRBV18	TRBJ2-7	ASSPPAWRAGEQY
TRBV3-1/TRBV3-2	TRBJ2-5	ASSQVGLEQETQY
TRBV6-5	TRBJ1-4	ATSGTVNEKLF
TRBV4-1	TRBJ1-1	ASSQDGRGTEAF
TRBV7-3	TRBJ2-5	ASSLVSGGAETQY
TRBV10-3	TRBJ2-3	AIRPTSGTDTQY
TRBV30	TRBJ1-3	AWSVTAEDTIY
TRBV2	TRBJ1-6	ASSGTGVINSPLH
TRBV6-5	TRBJ1-4	ASSQDRGQKKLF
TRBV30	TRBJ2-2	AWSGRSSIGELF
TRBV2	TRBJ1-2	ASSEGQGADGYT
TRBV6-5	TRBJ1-2	ASSLRGNYGYT
TRBV30	TRBJ2-2	AWTRDRGYTGELF
TRBV14	TRBJ2-1	ASSPSSGQGIYPYNEQF
TRBV19	TRBJ2-2	ASSMLAGGATGELF
TRBV10-3	TRBJ2-1	AISEGAGRNEQF
TRBV30	TRBJ1-2	AWSTNSGYGYT
TRBV27	TRBJ2-3	ASSLSRTFGGIGETQY
TRBV11-3	TRBJ2-3	ASSLVRGVLSTDTQY
TRBV7-2	TRBJ1-4	ASSLTQVGKLF
TRBV11-2	TRBJ2-1	ASLGPYEQF
TRBV20-1	TRBJ2-5	SASRGQETQY
TRBV9	TRBJ1-1	ASSESQKTEAF
TRBV3-1/TRBV3-2	TRBJ2-2	ASSQEGGTGSPGELF
TRBV6-5	TRBJ1-4	ASSYQGQGGEKLF
TRBV6-5	TRBJ1-6	ASRPTGNSPLH
TRBV30	TRBJ2-7	TWSVGRAPQY